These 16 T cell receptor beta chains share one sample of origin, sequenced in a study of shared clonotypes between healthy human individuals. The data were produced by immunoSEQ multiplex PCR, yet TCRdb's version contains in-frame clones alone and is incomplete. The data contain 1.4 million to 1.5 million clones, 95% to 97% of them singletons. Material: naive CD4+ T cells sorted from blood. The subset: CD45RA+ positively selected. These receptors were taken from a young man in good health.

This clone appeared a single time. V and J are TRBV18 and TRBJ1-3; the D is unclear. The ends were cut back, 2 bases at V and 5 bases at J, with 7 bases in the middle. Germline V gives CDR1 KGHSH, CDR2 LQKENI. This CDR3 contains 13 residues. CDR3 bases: TGTGCCAGCTCACCAGGCGAGAGAAACACCATATATTTT. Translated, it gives CASSPGERNTIYF.

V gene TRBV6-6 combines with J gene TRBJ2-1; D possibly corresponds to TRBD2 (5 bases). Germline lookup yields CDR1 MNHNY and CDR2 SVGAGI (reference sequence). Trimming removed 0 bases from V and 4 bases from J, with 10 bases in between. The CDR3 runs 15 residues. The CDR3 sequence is CASSYSLASYNEQFF. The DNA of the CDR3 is TGTGCCAGCAGTTACTCGCTAGCCTCGTACAATGAGCAGTTCTTC.

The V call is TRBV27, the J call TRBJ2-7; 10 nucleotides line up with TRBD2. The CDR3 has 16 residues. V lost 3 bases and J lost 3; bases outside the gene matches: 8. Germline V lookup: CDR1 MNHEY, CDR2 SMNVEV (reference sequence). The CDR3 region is CASSFFGVAGGYEQYF. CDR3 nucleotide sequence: TGTGCCAGCAGTTTTTTTGGGGTAGCGGGGGGCTACGAGCAGTACTTC.

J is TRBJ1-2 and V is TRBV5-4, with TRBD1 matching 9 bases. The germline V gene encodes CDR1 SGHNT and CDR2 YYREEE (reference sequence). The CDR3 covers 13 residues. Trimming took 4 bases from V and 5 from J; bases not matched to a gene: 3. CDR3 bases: TGTGCCAGCAGCGCGGACAGGGGATATGGCTACACCTTC. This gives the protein CASSADRGYGYTF.

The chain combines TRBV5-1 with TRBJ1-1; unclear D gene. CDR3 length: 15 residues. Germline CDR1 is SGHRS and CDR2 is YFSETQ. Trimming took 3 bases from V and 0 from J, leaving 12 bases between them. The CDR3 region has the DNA TGCGCCAGCAGCTCAACAGAGGACTTGAACACTGAAGCTTTCTTT. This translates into CASSSTEDLNTEAFF. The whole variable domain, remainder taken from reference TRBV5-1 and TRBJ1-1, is KAGVTQTPRYLIKTRGQQVTLSCSPISGHRSVSWYQQTPGQGLQFLFEYFSETQRNKGNFPGRFSGRQFSNSRSEMNVSTLELGDSALYLCASSSTEDLNTEAFFGQGTRLTVV.

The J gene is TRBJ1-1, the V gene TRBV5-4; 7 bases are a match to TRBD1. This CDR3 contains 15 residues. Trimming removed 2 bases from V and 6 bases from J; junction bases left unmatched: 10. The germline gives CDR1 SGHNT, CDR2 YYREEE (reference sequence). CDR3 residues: CASSLGGPLTPEAFF. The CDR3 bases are TGTGCCAGCAGCTTAGGGGGCCCCCTAACGCCTGAAGCTTTCTTT.

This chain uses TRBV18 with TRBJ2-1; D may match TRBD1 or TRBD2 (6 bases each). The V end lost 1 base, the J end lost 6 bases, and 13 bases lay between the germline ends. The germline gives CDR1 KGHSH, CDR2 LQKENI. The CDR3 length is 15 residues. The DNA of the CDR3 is TGTGCCAGCTCACCACTTTGGGGGGCGGTCAATGAGCAGTTCTTC. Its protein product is CASSPLWGAVNEQFF.

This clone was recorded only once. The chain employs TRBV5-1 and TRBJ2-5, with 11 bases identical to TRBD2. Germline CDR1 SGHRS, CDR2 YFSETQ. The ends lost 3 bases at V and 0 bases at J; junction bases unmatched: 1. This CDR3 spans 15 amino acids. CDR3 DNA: TGCGCCAGCAGCTGGGGACTAGCGGACCAAGAGACCCAGTACTTC. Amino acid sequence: CASSWGLADQETQYF.

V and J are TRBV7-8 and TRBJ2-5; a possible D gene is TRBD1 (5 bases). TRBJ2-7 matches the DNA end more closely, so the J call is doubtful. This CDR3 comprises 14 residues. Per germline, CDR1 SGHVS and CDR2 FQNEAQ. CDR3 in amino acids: CASSLRTYTYEQYF. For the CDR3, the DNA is TGTGCCAGCAGCTTAAGGACATATACCTACGAGCAGTACTTC.

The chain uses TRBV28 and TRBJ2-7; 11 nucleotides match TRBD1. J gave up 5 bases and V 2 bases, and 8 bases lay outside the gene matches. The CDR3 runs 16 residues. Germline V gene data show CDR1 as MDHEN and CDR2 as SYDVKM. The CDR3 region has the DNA TGTGCCAGCAGTTTAGAGGACAGGGGGCGTAGGGACGAGCAGTACTTC. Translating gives CASSLEDRGRRDEQYF.

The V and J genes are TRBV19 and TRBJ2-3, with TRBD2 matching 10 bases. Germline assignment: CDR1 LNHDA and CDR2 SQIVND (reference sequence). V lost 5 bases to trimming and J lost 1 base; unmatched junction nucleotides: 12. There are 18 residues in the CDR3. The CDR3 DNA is TGTGCCAGTAGTGGGGGGCTAGCGGGAGACGCGCGCACAGATACGCAGTATTTT. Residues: CASSGGLAGDARTDTQYF.

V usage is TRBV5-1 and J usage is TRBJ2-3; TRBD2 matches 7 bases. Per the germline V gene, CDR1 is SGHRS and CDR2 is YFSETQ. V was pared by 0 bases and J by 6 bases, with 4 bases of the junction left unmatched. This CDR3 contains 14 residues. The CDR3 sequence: CASSLGEGPDTQYF. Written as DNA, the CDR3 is TGCGCCAGCAGCTTGGGGGAGGGCCCGGATACGCAGTATTTT.

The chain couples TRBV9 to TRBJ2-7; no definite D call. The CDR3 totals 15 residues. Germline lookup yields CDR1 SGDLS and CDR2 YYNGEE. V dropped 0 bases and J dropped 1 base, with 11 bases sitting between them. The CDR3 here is CASSVEVRHSYEQYF. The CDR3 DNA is TGTGCCAGCAGCGTAGAGGTTCGTCATTCCTACGAGCAGTACTTC. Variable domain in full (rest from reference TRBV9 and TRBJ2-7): DSGVTQTPKHLITATGQRVTLRCSPRSGDLSVYWYQQSLDQGLQFLIQYYNGEERAKGNILERFSAQQFPDLHSELNLSSLELGDSALYFCASSVEVRHSYEQYFGPGTRLTVT.

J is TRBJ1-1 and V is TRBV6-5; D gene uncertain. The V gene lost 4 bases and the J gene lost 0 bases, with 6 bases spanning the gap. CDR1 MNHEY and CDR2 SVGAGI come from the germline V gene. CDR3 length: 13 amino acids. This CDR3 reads CASSSVLNTEAFF. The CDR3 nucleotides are TGTGCCAGCAGTTCCGTATTGAACACTGAAGCTTTCTTT.

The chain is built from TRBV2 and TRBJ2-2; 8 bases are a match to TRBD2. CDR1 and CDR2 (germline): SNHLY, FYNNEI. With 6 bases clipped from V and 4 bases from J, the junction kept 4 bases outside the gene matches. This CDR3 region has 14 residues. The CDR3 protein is CASRAGVGTGELFF. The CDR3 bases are TGTGCCAGCAGAGCGGGAGTTGGCACCGGGGAGCTGTTTTTT.

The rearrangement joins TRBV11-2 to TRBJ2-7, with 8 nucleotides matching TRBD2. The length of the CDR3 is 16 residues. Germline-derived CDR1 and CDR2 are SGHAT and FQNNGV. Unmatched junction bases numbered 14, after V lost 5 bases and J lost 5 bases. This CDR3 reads CASSRRGGRAVNEQYF. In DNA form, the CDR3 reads TGTGCCAGCAGCCGCCGGGGGGGCAGGGCAGTAAACGAGCAGTACTTC. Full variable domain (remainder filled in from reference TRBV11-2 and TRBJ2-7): EAGVAQSPRYKIIEKRQSVAFWCNPISGHATLYWYQQILGQGPKLLIQFQNNGVVDDSQLPKDRFSAERLKGVDSTLKIQPAKLEDSAVYLCASSRRGGRAVNEQYFGPGTRLTVT.